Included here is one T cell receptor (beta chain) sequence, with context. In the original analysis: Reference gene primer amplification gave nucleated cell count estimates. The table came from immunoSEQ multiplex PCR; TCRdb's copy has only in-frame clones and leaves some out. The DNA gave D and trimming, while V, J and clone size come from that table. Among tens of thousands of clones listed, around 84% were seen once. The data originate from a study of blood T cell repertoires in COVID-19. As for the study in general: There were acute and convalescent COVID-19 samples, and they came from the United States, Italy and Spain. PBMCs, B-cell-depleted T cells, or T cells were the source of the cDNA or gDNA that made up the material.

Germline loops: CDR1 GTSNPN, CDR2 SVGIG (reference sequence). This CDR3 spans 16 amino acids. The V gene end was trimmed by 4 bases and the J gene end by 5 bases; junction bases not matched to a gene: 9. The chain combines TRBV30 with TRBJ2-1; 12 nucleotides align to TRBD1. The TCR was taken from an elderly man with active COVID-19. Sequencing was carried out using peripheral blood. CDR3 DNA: TGTGCCTGGACCCTTGGGACAGGGGGCCGCCACAATGAGCAGTTCTTC. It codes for CAWTLGTGGRHNEQFF.